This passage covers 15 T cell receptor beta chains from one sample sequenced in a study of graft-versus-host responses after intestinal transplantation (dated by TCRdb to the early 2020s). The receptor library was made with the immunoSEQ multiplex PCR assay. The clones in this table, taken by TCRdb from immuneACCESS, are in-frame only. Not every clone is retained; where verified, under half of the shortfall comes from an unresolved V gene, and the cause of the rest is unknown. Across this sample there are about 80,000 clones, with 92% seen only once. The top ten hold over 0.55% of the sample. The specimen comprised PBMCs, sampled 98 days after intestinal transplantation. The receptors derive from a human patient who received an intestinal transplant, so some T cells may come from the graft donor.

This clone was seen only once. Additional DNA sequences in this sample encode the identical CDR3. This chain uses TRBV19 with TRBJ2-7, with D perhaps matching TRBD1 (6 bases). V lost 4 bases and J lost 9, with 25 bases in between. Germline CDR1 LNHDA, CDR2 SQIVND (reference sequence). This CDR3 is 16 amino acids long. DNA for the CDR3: TGTGCCAGTAGTACCACCTACCGGGACAAGGTCGGCGGGCAGTACTTC. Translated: CASSTTYRDKVGGQYF.

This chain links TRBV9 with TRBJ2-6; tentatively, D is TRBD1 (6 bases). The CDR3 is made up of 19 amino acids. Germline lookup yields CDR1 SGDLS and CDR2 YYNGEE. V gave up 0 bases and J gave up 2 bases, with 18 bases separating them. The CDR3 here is CASSVAYPLDRTGANVLTF. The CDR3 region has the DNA TGTGCCAGCAGCGTAGCTTACCCTCTTGACAGGACTGGGGCCAACGTCCTGACTTTC.

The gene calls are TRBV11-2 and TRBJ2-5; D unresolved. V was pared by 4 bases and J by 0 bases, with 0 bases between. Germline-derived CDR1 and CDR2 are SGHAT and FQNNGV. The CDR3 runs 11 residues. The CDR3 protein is CASSYQETQYF. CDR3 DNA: TGTGCCAGCAGCTACCAAGAGACCCAGTACTTC.

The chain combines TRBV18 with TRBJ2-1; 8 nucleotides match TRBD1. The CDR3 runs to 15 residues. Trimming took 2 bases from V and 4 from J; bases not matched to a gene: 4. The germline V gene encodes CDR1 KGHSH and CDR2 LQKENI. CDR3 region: CASSPGQGGYNEQFF. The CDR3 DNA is TGTGCCAGCTCACCAGGACAGGGCGGGTACAATGAGCAGTTCTTC.

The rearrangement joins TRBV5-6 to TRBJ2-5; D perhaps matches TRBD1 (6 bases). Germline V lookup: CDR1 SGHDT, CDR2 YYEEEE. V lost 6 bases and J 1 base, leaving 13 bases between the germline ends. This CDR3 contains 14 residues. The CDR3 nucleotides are TGTGCCAGCATCACCCGGGACACCCAAGAGACCCAGTACTTC. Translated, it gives CASITRDTQETQYF.

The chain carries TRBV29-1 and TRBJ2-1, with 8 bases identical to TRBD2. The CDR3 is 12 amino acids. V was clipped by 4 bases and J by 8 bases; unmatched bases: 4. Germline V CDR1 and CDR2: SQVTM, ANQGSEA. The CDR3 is CSVAGGEYEQFF. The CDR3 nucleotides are TGCAGCGTTGCGGGGGGGGAATATGAGCAGTTCTTC.

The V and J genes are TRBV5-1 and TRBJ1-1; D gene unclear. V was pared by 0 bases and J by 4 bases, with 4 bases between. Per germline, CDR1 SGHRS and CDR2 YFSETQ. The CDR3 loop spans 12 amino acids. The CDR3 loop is CASSLGRTEAFF. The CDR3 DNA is TGCGCCAGCAGCTTGGGGCGCACTGAAGCTTTCTTT.

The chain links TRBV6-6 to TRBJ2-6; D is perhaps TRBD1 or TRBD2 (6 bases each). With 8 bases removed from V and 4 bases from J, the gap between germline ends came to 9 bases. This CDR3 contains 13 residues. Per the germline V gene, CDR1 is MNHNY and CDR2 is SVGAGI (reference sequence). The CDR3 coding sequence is TGTGCCAGCCGGGGGCCAGGGGCCAACGTCCTGACTTTC. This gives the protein CASRGPGANVLTF.

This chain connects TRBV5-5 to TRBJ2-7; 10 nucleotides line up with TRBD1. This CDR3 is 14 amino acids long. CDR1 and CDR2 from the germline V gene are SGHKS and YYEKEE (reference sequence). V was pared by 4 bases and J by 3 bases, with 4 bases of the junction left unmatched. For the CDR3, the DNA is TGTGCCAGCAGCGCCGGACAGGGGGGCTACGAGCAGTACTTC. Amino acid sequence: CASSAGQGGYEQYF.

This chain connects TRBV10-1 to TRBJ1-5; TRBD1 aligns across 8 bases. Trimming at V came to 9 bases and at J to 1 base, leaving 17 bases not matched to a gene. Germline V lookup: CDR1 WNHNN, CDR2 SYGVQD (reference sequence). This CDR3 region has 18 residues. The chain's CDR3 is CARTSSGGPPGSNQPQHF. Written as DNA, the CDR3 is TGCGCCAGGACATCCTCAGGGGGCCCACCGGGGAGCAATCAGCCCCAGCATTTT.

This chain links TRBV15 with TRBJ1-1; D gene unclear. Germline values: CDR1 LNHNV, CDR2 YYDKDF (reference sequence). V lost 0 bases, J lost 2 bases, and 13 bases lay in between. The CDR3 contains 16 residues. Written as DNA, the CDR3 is TGTGCCACCAGCAGAGAATTGTTGGCGGCTAACACTGAAGCTTTCTTT. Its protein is CATSRELLAANTEAFF.

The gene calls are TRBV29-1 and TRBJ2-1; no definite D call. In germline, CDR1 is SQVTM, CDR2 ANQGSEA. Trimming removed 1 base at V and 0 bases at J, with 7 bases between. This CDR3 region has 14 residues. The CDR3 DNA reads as TGCAGCGTTGAAGCCCCGAACTCCTACAATGAGCAGTTCTTC. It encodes CSVEAPNSYNEQFF.

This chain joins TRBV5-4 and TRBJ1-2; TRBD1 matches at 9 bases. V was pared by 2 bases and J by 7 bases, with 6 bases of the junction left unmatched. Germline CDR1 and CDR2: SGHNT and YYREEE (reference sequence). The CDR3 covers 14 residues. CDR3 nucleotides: TGTGCCAGCAGCTTCGGGACAGGGAAAGGTGGCTACACCTTC. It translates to CASSFGTGKGGYTF.

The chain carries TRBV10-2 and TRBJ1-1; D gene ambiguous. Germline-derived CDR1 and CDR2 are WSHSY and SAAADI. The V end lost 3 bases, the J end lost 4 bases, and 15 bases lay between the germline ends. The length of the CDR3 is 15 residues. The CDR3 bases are TGCGCCAGCAGTGAAAGGGCCGGGAGTGGCACTGAAGCTTTCTTT. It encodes CASSERAGSGTEAFF.

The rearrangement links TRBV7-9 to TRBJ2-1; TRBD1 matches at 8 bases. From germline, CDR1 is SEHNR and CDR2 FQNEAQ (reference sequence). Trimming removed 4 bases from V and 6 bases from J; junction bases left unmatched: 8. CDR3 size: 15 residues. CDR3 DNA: TGTGCCAGCAGCTGGGACAGGACCGGGTTCAATGAGCAGTTCTTC. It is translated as CASSWDRTGFNEQFF. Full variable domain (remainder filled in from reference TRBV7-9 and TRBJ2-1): DTGVSQNPRHKITKRGQNVTFRCDPISEHNRLYWYRQTLGQGPEFLTYFQNEAQLEKSRLLSDRFSAERPKGSFSTLEIQRTEQGDSAMYLCASSWDRTGFNEQFFGPGTRLTVL.